These 19 T cell receptor beta chains were sequenced from one sample in a study of T cell repertoires in cytomegalovirus infection. TCRdb fed the reads into MiXCR, producing one record per CDR3 protein. The profile shows 650,000 to 900,000 distinct CDR3 sequences, 25% to 30% of them singletons. Their antigens remain unidentified. The sample in question was cultured CD8+ T cells from PBMCs, obtained from culture after CMV antigen stimulation. The receptors stem from a human donor in good health (CMV status not recorded). Some clones in this sample may be carry-over from other donors' samples.

This clonotype has at least ten counts. The CDR3 here is CASSLSGGVPYEQYF. The CDR3 DNA is TGTGCCAGCAGTCTGAGCGGGGGGGTTCCCTACGAGCAGTACTTC. The rearrangement joins TRBV12-3 or TRBV12-4 to TRBJ2-7, with TRBD2 matching over 10 bases. V trimming: 5 bases; J trimming: 2 bases; junction bases outside the gene matches: 6. CDR3 size: 15 residues.

This clonotype was seen ten or more times. J is TRBJ2-5 and V is TRBV11-2; TRBD2 might be the D (6 bases). Germline CDR1 is SGHAT and CDR2 is FQNNGV. This CDR3 region has 14 residues. The V gene lost 5 bases and the J gene lost 5 bases, with 15 bases spanning the gap. This CDR3 is CASSPEEGRETQYF. The CDR3, as DNA: TGTGCCAGCAGCCCGGAGGAGGGTCGGGAGACCCAGTACTTC.

This clonotype was counted many times. The CDR3 region has the DNA TGTGCCAGCAGCCCGCCTATCACAGATACGCAGTATTTT. It specifies CASSPPITDTQYF. The chain uses TRBV7-9 and TRBJ2-3, with unresolved D. The CDR3 loop spans 13 amino acids. The V end was cut by 5 bases, the J end by 2 bases, with 8 bases between. Germline CDR1 SEHNR, CDR2 FQNEAQ (reference sequence).

This sequence joins TRBV25-1 and TRBJ1-1; D is undetermined. Trimming pared 6 bases from V and 4 bases from J, leaving 9 bases between. CDR3 length equals 12 residues. CDR1 is MGHDK, CDR2 SYGVNS, per germline. The CDR3, as DNA: TGTGCCAGCAGGGCACGGAGCACTGAAGCTTTCTTT. Its protein product is CASRARSTEAFF.

Here the CDR3 DNA reads TGTGCCAGCAGTTACTCGAGAGACAGGGTCGGGAATCAGCCCCAGCATTTT. Its protein is CASSYSRDRVGNQPQHF. The J gene is TRBJ1-5, the V gene TRBV6-2 or TRBV6-3; 7 positions match TRBD1. Germline V CDR1 and CDR2: MNHEY, SVGEGT. The CDR3 length is 17 residues. Trimming cost V 0 bases and J 4 bases; bases outside gene matches: 9.

To note about this clonotype: Since a much larger clone is just one base distant, this may be a read error. The chain joins TRBV7-6 to TRBJ1-6; D not certain. Trimming removed 5 bases from V and 7 bases from J, with 21 bases in between. This CDR3 region has 17 residues. Germline loops: CDR1 SGHVS, CDR2 FNYEAQ. DNA for the CDR3: TGTGCCAGCAGCACCCTCAGGATTAACCTGGGGAATTCACCCCTCCACTTT. It yields the protein CASSTLRINLGNSPLHF.

The sample holds many counts of this clonotype. The gene calls are TRBV7-2 and TRBJ2-3, with TRBD2 identical over 10 bases. The CDR3 contains 18 residues. The ends lost 3 bases at V and 2 bases at J; junction bases unmatched: 11. The germline V gene encodes CDR1 SGHTA and CDR2 FQGNSA. CDR3 sequence: CASSFPNLAGAYTDTQYF. Here the CDR3 DNA reads TGTGCCAGCAGCTTCCCTAACCTAGCGGGGGCCTACACAGATACGCAGTATTTT.

The chain couples TRBV6-2 or TRBV6-3 to TRBJ2-5; 7 bases match TRBD1. Trimming took 6 bases from V and 0 from J; bases not matched to a gene: 10. Germline lookup yields CDR1 MNHEY and CDR2 SVGEGT. CDR3 length: 16 amino acids. CDR3: CASSHLGTAYQETQYF. The CDR3 coding sequence is TGTGCCAGCAGCCACCTCGGGACAGCGTACCAAGAGACCCAGTACTTC.

A few counts support this clonotype. V and J are TRBV7-6 and TRBJ2-1; 13 bases line up with TRBD2. The CDR3 spans 21 residues. Germline loops: CDR1 SGHVS, CDR2 FNYEAQ. With 0 bases clipped from V and 0 bases from J, the junction kept 11 bases outside the gene matches. The CDR3 loop reads CASSLAISTSGGSSSYNEQFF. As DNA, the CDR3 is TGTGCCAGCAGCTTAGCGATTTCGACTAGCGGGGGGTCGAGCTCCTACAATGAGCAGTTCTTC.

Ten or more counts support this clonotype. The chain combines TRBV29-1 with TRBJ1-2; unclear D gene. The CDR3 contains 9 residues. The V gene's germline CDR1 is SQVTM and CDR2 ANQGSEA. The ends were cut back, 8 bases at V and 3 bases at J, with 4 bases in the middle. Here the CDR3 reads CSSDYGYTF. In DNA form, the CDR3 reads TGCAGCAGCGACTATGGCTACACCTTC.

The genes are TRBV19 and TRBJ2-1; possible D gene TRBD1, 6 bases. V shed 5 bases and J shed 2 bases, with 10 bases lying between them. CDR1 and CDR2 from the germline V gene are LNHDA and SQIVND (reference sequence). The CDR3 totals 14 residues. DNA of the CDR3: TGTGCCAGTAGTGATGGACAGACCTACAATGAGCAGTTCTTC. It codes for CASSDGQTYNEQFF.

The rearrangement joins TRBV6-2 or TRBV6-3 to TRBJ1-1, with 7 bases aligning to TRBD1. After removal of 5 bases from V and 5 bases from J, the junction contained 8 bases not matched to a gene. Germline V CDR1 and CDR2: MNHEY, SVGEGT. CDR3 length: 14 amino acids. The CDR3 DNA follows: TGTGCCAGCAGTCGCTACAGGGGTTGGACTGAAGCTTTCTTT. Protein: CASSRYRGWTEAFF.

In this sample, this clonotype turned up a few times. This chain connects TRBV7-6 to TRBJ2-1; D is perhaps TRBD2 (7 bases). Trimming shortened V by 2 bases and J by 8 bases, and 19 bases separated the two germline ends. The CDR3 sequence is 16 residues long. CDR1 and CDR2 from the germline V gene are SGHVS and FNYEAQ. The CDR3 DNA is TGTGCCAGCAGCTTACCGCGGAGGGGGGGCATCTATGAGCAGTTCTTC. Its protein product is CASSLPRRGGIYEQFF.

In this sample, this clonotype turned up a few times. The rearrangement uses TRBV7-9 and TRBJ1-1; D is ambiguous. The CDR3 consists of 16 residues. V lost 5 bases, J lost 3 bases, and 19 bases lay in between. Germline values: CDR1 SEHNR, CDR2 FQNEAQ (reference sequence). The CDR3 reads CASSLEVVGSDTEAFF. In DNA, the CDR3 is TGTGCCAGCAGCCTCGAAGTCGTGGGCTCGGACACTGAAGCTTTCTTT.

The V gene is TRBV19, the J gene TRBJ1-2, with D unresolved. The germline CDR1 and CDR2 sequences are LNHDA and SQIVND (reference sequence). This CDR3 region has 14 residues. V dropped 8 bases and J dropped 1 base, with 14 bases sitting between them. CDR3 sequence (DNA): TGTGCCAGTCCCTCCCGAAAGGGTAACTATGGCTACACCTTC. Its protein is CASPSRKGNYGYTF.

This clonotype has a handful of counts. The V gene is TRBV19, the J gene TRBJ2-1, with 12 bases that match TRBD2. The CDR3 is 16 residues long. J was trimmed by 4 bases and V by 2 bases; bases with no gene match: 3. Germline V gene sequence: CDR1 LNHDA, CDR2 SQIVND (reference sequence). The CDR3 DNA sequence: TGTGCCAGTAGTATAACTAGCGGGGGGTCTTACAATGAGCAGTTCTTC. Encoded protein: CASSITSGGSYNEQFF. Full variable domain (outside the CDR3, taken from reference TRBV19 and TRBJ2-1): DGGITQSPKYLFRKEGQNVTLSCEQNLNHDAMYWYRQDPGQGLRLIYYSQIVNDFQKGDIAEGYSVSREKKESFPLTVTSAQKNPTAFYLCASSITSGGSYNEQFFGPGTRLTVL.

The table lists this clonotype with a few counts. V and J are TRBV15 and TRBJ2-5; TRBD1 might be the D (5 bases). This CDR3 contains 14 residues. V lost 1 base and J lost 2, with 8 bases in between. Germline CDR1 reads LNHNV; CDR2 reads YYDKDF (reference sequence). The CDR3 sequence is CATSRAGKQETQYF. In nucleotides, the CDR3 is TGTGCCACCAGCAGAGCAGGGAAACAAGAGACCCAGTACTTC.

This clonotype was observed a few times. V and J are TRBV19 and TRBJ2-2; D unresolved. Germline values: CDR1 LNHDA, CDR2 SQIVND (reference sequence). The CDR3 is 15 residues long. Trimming stripped 6 bases from V and 4 bases from J, with 15 bases between. The CDR3: CASSPIIGTTGELFF. The CDR3 nucleotides are TGTGCCAGTAGCCCTATTATCGGTACCACCGGGGAGCTGTTTTTT.

In this sample, this clonotype turned up many times. This chain links TRBV7-6 with TRBJ2-7, with TRBD2 matching over 8 bases. The CDR3 extends over 14 amino acids. The V gene end was trimmed by 5 bases and the J gene end by 3 bases; junction bases not matched to a gene: 6. Germline V lookup: CDR1 SGHVS, CDR2 FNYEAQ. The CDR3 DNA follows: TGTGCCAGCAGCCGAGAGGCGGGGGGCTACGAGCAGTACTTC. Its protein product is CASSREAGGYEQYF.